The rows below give T cell receptor beta chains drawn from one sample of a study of blood T cell repertoires in COVID-19. Using immunoSEQ multiplex PCR, the repertoire was profiled, and TCRdb retains in-frame clones only, with some absent. This sample has some 100,000 clones, with about 91% found just once. The sequenced sample consisted of peripheral blood. All receptors come from a woman in her 70s with acute or convalescent COVID-19. CDR3s include the opening cysteine and the closing phenylalanine or tryptophan. A D gene is named only where the DNA matches it firmly. Only part of the rows carry a size: once, few, many, or a class if the clone is expanded.

J gene,D gene,V gene,clone size,CDR3 protein,CDR3 DNA
TRBJ1-5,-,TRBV6-5,-,CASSYGGGGPQHF,TGTGCCAGCAGTTACGGGGGCGGTGGGCCCCAGCATTTT
TRBJ2-5,TRBD2,TRBV5-1,once,CASSFGGGETQYF,TGCGCCAGCAGCTTCGGCGGGGGAGAGACCCAGTACTTC
TRBJ1-3,-,TRBV5-8,-,CASSQGQLPGSGNTIYF,TGTGCCAGCAGCCAAGGACAGTTGCCGGGCTCTGGAAACACCATATATTTT
TRBJ2-3,TRBD1,TRBV5-1,-,CASSSGTGPTDTQYF,TGCGCCAGCAGCTCCGGGACAGGACCCACAGATACGCAGTATTTT
TRBJ1-3,TRBD1,TRBV10-3,-,CAIRTGQVSGNTIYF,TGTGCCATTAGGACAGGCCAAGTCTCTGGAAACACCATATATTTT
TRBJ2-1,TRBD2,TRBV7-9,-,CASSPRTSGRDNEQFF,TGTGCCAGCAGCCCCCGGACTAGCGGGAGAGACAATGAGCAGTTCTTC
TRBJ1-1,TRBD1,TRBV5-1,-,CASSSTDRAEAFF,TGCGCCAGCAGCTCCACGGACAGGGCCGAAGCTTTCTTT
TRBJ2-7,-,TRBV14,-,CASSHLSASEQYF,TGTGCCAGCAGCCATCTGAGCGCTAGCGAGCAGTACTTC
TRBJ1-4,-,TRBV27,-,CASSFRGGEKLFF,TGTGCCAGCAGTTTTAGGGGGGGGGAAAAACTGTTTTTT
TRBJ1-5,-,TRBV28,-,CASSSFPRVRSNQPQHF,TGTGCCAGCAGTAGCTTTCCCAGAGTGAGGAGCAATCAGCCCCAGCATTTT
TRBJ1-2,-,TRBV28,-,CASSTDSNYGYTF,TGTGCCAGCAGCACCGACAGCAACTATGGCTACACCTTC
TRBJ2-5,TRBD2,TRBV24-1,-,CATSDPLAGVETQYF,TGTGCCACCAGTGACCCACTAGCGGGAGTGGAGACCCAGTACTTC
TRBJ2-3,TRBD1,TRBV29-1,-,CSVKTGTGSDTQYF,TGCAGCGTTAAAACCGGGACAGGTTCAGATACGCAGTATTTT
TRBJ2-3,-,TRBV18,-,CASSPRGQGDTQYF,TGTGCCAGCTCACCACGCGGTCAGGGGGATACGCAGTATTTT
TRBJ2-5,-,TRBV5-1,-,CASSLEGAKETQYF,TGCGCCAGCAGCTTGGAAGGGGCGAAGGAGACCCAGTACTTC
TRBJ1-1,-,TRBV18,-,CASSSSEMNTEAFF,TGTGCCAGCTCATCCTCCGAGATGAACACTGAAGCTTTCTTT
TRBJ1-3,TRBD1,TRBV7-9,-,CASSLGATGRSGNTIYF,TGTGCCAGCAGCTTAGGTGCGACAGGGCGCTCTGGAAACACCATATATTTT